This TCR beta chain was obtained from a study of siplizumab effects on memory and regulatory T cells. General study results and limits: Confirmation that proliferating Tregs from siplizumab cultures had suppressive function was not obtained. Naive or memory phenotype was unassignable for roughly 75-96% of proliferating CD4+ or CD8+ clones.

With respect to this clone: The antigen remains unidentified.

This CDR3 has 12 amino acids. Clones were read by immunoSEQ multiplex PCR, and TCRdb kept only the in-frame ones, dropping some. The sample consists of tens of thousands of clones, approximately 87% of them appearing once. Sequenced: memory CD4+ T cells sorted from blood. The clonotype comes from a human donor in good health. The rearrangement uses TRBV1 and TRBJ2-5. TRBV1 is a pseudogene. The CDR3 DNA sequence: TGCACCAGCAGCCAAGGGGGTGGGGGCCAGTACTTC. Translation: CTSSQGGGGQYF.